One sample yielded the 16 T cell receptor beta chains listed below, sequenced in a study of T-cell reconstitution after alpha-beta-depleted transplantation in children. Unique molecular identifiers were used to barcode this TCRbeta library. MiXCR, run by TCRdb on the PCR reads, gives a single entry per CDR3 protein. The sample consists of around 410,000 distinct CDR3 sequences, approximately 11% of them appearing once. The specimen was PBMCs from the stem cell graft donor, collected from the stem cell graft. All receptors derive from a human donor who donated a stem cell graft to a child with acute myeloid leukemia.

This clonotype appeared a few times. In DNA form, the CDR3 reads TGCGCCAGCAGCCAATCCGGGACAGACTATGGCTACACCTTC. Its protein product is CASSQSGTDYGYTF. This chain joins TRBV4-1 and TRBJ1-2; 7 bases line up with TRBD1. The germline CDR1 and CDR2 sequences are MGHRA and YSYEKL. V lost 2 bases and J lost 3; bases outside the gene matches: 3. The CDR3 is 14 amino acids.

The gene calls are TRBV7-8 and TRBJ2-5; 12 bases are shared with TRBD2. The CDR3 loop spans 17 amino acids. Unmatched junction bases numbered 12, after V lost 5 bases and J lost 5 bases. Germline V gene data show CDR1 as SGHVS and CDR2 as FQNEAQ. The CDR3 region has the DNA TGTGCCAGCAGCCCGGGGACTAGCGGGTTACTCGACGAGACCCAGTACTTC. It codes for CASSPGTSGLLDETQYF.

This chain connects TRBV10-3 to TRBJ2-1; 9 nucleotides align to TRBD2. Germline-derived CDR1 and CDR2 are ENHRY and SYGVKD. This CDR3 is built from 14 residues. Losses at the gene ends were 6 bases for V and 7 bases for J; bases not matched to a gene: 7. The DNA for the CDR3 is TGTGCCATCAGCGACAAGACTAGCGGAAATGAGCAGTTCTTC. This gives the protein CAISDKTSGNEQFF.

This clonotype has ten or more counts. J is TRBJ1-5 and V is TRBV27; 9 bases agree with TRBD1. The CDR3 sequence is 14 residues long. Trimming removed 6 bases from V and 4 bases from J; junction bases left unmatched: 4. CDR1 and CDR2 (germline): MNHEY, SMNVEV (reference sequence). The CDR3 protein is CASRTGGGNQPQHF. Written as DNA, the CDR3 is TGTGCCAGCAGGACAGGGGGAGGAAATCAGCCCCAGCATTTT.

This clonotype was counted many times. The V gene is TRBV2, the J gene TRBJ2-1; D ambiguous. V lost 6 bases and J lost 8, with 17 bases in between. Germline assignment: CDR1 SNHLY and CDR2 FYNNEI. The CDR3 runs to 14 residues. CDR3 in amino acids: CASSRASTIDEQFF. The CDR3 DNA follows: TGTGCCAGCAGCCGGGCCTCCACGATCGATGAGCAGTTCTTC.

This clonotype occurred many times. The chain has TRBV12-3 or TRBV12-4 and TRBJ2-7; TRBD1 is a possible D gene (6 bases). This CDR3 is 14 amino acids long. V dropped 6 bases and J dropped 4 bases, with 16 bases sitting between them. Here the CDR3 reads CASSRGGQYYEQYF. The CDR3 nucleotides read TGTGCCAGCAGCCGTGGAGGACAGTATTACGAGCAGTACTTC.

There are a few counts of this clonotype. The chain's CDR3 is CASSPGLIEADTQYF. The CDR3 DNA reads as TGCGCCAGCAGCCCGGGGCTGATCGAGGCAGATACGCAGTATTTT. The chain employs TRBV5-1 and TRBJ2-3; D could derive from TRBD1 or TRBD2 (5 bases each). CDR3 length: 15 residues. Germline V gene lookup returns CDR1 SGHRS and CDR2 YFSETQ. Trimming took off 4 bases at V and 4 bases at J, with 16 bases between the two ends.

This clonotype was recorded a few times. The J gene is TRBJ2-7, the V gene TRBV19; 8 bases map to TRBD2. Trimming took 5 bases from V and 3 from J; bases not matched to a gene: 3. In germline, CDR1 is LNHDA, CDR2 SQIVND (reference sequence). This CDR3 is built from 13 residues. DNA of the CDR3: TGTGCCAGTAGTCGGGGGGGCGACTACGAGCAGTACGTC. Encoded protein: CASSRGGDYEQYV.

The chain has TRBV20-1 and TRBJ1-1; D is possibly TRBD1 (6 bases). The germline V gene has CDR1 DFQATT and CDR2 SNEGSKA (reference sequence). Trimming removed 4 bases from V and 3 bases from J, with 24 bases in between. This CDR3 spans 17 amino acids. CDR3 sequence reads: CSANPPLDRDKYTEAFF. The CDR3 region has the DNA TGCAGTGCTAACCCACCCTTAGACCGGGACAAGTACACTGAAGCTTTCTTT.

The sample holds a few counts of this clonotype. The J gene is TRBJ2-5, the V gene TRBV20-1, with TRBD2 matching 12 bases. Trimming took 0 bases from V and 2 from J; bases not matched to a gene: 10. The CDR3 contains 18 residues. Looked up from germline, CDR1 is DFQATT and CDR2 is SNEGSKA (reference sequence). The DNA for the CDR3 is TGCAGTGCTAGAGATTACCGCCTAGCGGGAGGGTTACAAGAGACCCAGTACTTC. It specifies CSARDYRLAGGLQETQYF.

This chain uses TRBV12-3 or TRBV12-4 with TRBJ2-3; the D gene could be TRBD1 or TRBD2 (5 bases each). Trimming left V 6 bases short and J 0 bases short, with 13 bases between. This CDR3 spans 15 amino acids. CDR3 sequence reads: CASSPFGGSTDTQYF. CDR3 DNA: TGTGCCAGCAGCCCCTTTGGGGGTAGCACAGATACGCAGTATTTT.

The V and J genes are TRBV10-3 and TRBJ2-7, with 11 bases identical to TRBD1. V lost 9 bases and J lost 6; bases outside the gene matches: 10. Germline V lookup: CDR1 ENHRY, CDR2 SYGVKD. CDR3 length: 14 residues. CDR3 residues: CAINDPGQGGEQYF. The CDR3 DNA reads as TGTGCCATAAATGACCCGGGACAGGGGGGCGAGCAGTACTTC.

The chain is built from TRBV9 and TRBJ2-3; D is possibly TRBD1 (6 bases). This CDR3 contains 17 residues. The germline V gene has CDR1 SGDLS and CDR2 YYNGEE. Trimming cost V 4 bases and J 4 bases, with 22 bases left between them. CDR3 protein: CASSPQTGFGSPDTQYF. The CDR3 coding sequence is TGTGCCAGCAGCCCACAAACAGGGTTTGGTAGTCCAGATACGCAGTATTTT.

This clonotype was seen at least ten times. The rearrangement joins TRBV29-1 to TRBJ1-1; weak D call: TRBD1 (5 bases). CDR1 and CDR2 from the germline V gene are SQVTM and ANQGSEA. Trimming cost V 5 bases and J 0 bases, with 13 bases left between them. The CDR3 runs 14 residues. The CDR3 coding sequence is TGCAGCGTTTCACGACAGAGGTTGAACACTGAAGCTTTCTTT. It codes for CSVSRQRLNTEAFF.

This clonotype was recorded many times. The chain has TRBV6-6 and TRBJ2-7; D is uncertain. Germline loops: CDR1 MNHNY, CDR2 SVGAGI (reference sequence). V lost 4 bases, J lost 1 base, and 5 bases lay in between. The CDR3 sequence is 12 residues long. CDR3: CASSSGSYEQYV. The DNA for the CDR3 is TGTGCCAGCAGTTCCGGATCCTACGAGCAGTACGTC.

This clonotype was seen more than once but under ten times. The CDR3 region is CSPEIRDRGYEQYV. The CDR3 DNA follows: TGCAGCCCTGAAATCCGGGACAGGGGCTACGAGCAGTACGTC. The chain recombines TRBV29-1 with TRBJ2-7; 10 positions match TRBD1. This CDR3 has 14 residues. With V trimmed by 8 bases and J by 3 bases, 10 bases remained unmatched. CDR1 and CDR2 (germline): SQVTM, ANQGSEA.